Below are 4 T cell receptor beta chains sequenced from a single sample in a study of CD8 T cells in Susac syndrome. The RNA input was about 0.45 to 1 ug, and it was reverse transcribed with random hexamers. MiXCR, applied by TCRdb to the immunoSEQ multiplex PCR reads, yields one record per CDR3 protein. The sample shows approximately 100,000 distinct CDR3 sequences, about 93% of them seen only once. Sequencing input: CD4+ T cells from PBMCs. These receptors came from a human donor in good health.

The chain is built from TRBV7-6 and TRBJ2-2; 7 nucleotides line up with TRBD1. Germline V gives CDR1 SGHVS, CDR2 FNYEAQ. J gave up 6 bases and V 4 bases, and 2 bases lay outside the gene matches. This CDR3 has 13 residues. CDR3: CASSSGGSGELFF. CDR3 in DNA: TGTGCCAGCAGCTCAGGGGGTTCCGGGGAGCTGTTTTTT.

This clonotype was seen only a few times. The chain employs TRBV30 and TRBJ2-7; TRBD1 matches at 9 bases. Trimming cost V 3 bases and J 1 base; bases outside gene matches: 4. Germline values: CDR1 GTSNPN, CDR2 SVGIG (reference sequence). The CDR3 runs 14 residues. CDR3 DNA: TGTGCCTGGAGCCGGGACAGGGAATCCTACGAGCAGTACTTC. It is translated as CAWSRDRESYEQYF.

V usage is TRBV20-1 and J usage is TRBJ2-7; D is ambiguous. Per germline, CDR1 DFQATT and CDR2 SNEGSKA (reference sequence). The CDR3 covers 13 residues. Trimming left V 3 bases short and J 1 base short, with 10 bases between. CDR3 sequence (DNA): TGCAGTGCTAGTCCTAGTTGGTCCTACGAGCAGTACTTC. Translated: CSASPSWSYEQYF.

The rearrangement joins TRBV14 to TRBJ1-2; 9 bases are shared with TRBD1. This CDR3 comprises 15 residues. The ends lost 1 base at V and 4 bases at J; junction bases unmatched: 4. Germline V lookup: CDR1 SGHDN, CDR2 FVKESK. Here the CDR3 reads CASSQAGTGSYGYTF. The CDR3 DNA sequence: TGTGCCAGCAGCCAAGCCGGGACAGGGAGCTATGGCTACACCTTC.